This entry lists 19 T cell receptor beta chains sequenced from one sample in a study of PD-1 blockade in mismatch repair-deficient tumors. Produced via immunoSEQ multiplex PCR; TCRdb's table is partial and in-frame only. The sample gives 14,000 or so clones, 75% to 85% of which show up once; around 1.8% is in the top ten. The sample in question was PBMCs, obtained roughly 15 weeks after starting pembrolizumab. The source is an adult with mismatch repair-deficient cancer.

The table lists this clone with a few counts. The chain carries TRBV28 and TRBJ2-7; D perhaps matches TRBD1 (6 bases). The CDR3 has 13 residues. The germline V gene encodes CDR1 MDHEN and CDR2 SYDVKM. V dropped 5 bases and J dropped 2 bases, with 10 bases sitting between them. As DNA, the CDR3 is TGTGCCAGCAGTAGGACAGCCACCTACGAGCAGTACTTC. It codes for CASSRTATYEQYF.

The V and J genes are TRBV5-6 and TRBJ2-4; 10 positions match TRBD2. In germline, CDR1 is SGHDT, CDR2 YYEEEE. There are 16 residues in the CDR3. Germline trimming cut 3 bases from V and 5 bases from J; bases unmatched to any gene: 8. This CDR3 reads CASSSVSGRWENIQYF. The CDR3 nucleotides are TGTGCCAGCAGCTCGGTTAGCGGGAGGTGGGAAAACATTCAGTACTTC.

The chain uses TRBV4-1 and TRBJ2-4; D not resolved. The V gene lost 2 bases and the J gene lost 8 bases, with 13 bases spanning the gap. Germline lookup yields CDR1 MGHRA and CDR2 YSYEKL. The CDR3 runs 14 residues. The chain's CDR3 is CASSQTLTMDIQYF. The CDR3 DNA sequence: TGCGCCAGCAGCCAAACTCTTACTATGGACATTCAGTACTTC.

The chain links TRBV7-9 to TRBJ1-3; D gene unclear. Germline CDR1 is SEHNR and CDR2 is FQNEAQ (reference sequence). The CDR3 spans 13 residues. The V end lost 7 bases, the J end lost 6 bases, and 13 bases lay between the germline ends. CDR3 in DNA: TGTGCCAGCACCGACATCTGGGTAAACACCATATATTTT. Its protein product is CASTDIWVNTIYF.

The V and J genes are TRBV4-2 and TRBJ1-1, with a possible D match to TRBD1 (5 bases). This CDR3 has 15 residues. Germline V gene lookup returns CDR1 LGHNA and CDR2 YNFKEQ. Trimming pared 0 bases from V and 1 base from J, leaving 9 bases between. The CDR3 region is CASSQELRGNTEAFF. CDR3 DNA: TGTGCCAGCAGCCAAGAGCTTAGGGGGAACACTGAAGCTTTCTTT.

The rearrangement uses TRBV9 and TRBJ1-1; 11 nucleotides agree with TRBD1. V was clipped by 4 bases and J by 3 bases; unmatched bases: 8. The CDR3 length is 16 residues. Germline V gene data show CDR1 as SGDLS and CDR2 as YYNGEE. The CDR3 nucleotides read TGTGCCAGCAGCCCAGGGACAGGGGGAAAAGACACTGAAGCTTTCTTT. Residues: CASSPGTGGKDTEAFF.

The chain employs TRBV27 and TRBJ1-6, with D maybe TRBD1 (6 bases). Germline CDR1 MNHEY, CDR2 SMNVEV (reference sequence). This CDR3 spans 15 amino acids. Deletions cut 5 bases from V and 9 bases from J, with 17 bases between. This CDR3 reads CASSINRDGGSPLHF. The CDR3 nucleotides read TGTGCCAGCAGTATCAACAGGGATGGCGGTTCACCCCTCCACTTT.

The V gene is TRBV9, the J gene TRBJ2-2; TRBD1 matches 8 bases. Germline V CDR1 and CDR2: SGDLS, YYNGEE. CDR3 length: 16 amino acids. J lost 8 bases, V lost 0 bases, and 9 bases had no gene match. CDR3 sequence: CASSVATGQGAGELFF. CDR3 in DNA: TGTGCCAGCAGCGTAGCTACGGGTCAGGGGGCGGGGGAGCTGTTTTTT. The full variable domain, with the rest looked up from reference TRBV9 and TRBJ2-2, is DSGVTQTPKHLITATGQRVTLRCSPRSGDLSVYWYQQSLDQGLQFLIQYYNGEERAKGNILERFSAQQFPDLHSELNLSSLELGDSALYFCASSVATGQGAGELFFGEGSRLTVL.

The chain's CDR3 is CASSLGTGNEQFF. The CDR3 DNA follows: TGCGCCAGCAGCTTGGGGACAGGAAATGAGCAGTTCTTC. The V and J genes are TRBV5-1 and TRBJ2-1; 7 bases agree with TRBD1. V was pared by 0 bases and J by 7 bases, with 1 base of the junction left unmatched. From germline, CDR1 is SGHRS and CDR2 YFSETQ. The CDR3 sequence is 13 residues long.

The chain has TRBV11-1 and TRBJ1-2, with 7 bases matching TRBD1. Germline loops: CDR1 SGHAT, CDR2 FQDESV (reference sequence). Unmatched junction bases numbered 4, after V lost 5 bases and J lost 4 bases. The CDR3 consists of 13 residues. The CDR3 DNA reads as TGTGCCAGCAGCCCCCGGACAGGCTATGGCTACACCTTC. It encodes CASSPRTGYGYTF.

This chain uses TRBV11-3 with TRBJ2-7; 10 nucleotides match TRBD1. Trimming removed 4 bases from V and 5 bases from J; junction bases left unmatched: 8. Germline CDR1 and CDR2: SGHNT and YENEEA. The CDR3 extends over 15 amino acids. CDR3 sequence (DNA): TGTGCCAGCAGCTACATGACAGGGGGCTATCACGAGCAGTACTTC. It translates to CASSYMTGGYHEQYF.

In this sample, this clone turned up once. V usage is TRBV7-6 and J usage is TRBJ1-2; D remains unclear. CDR1 and CDR2 from the germline V gene are SGHVS and FNYEAQ. The CDR3 runs to 15 residues. V shed 1 base and J shed 0 bases, with 9 bases lying between them. The CDR3 DNA reads as TGTGCCAGCAGCTTAGATGAGTGGTCTAACTATGGCTACACCTTC. Translated: CASSLDEWSNYGYTF.

The genes are TRBV2 and TRBJ1-5; the D is unclear. Looked up from germline, CDR1 is SNHLY and CDR2 is FYNNEI. The CDR3 consists of 13 residues. V gave up 4 bases and J gave up 4 bases, with 8 bases separating them. The CDR3 region has the DNA TGTGCCAGCAGTGGGACGGGGAATCAGCCCCAGCATTTT. Residues: CASSGTGNQPQHF.

This rearrangement joins TRBV30 to TRBJ2-2, with TRBD1 matching over 9 bases. Germline trimming cut 2 bases from V and 5 bases from J; bases unmatched to any gene: 9. Germline V gene sequence: CDR1 GTSNPN, CDR2 SVGIG (reference sequence). CDR3 size: 16 residues. The CDR3 nucleotides are TGTGCCTGGAGTCCCCCGGACAGGGGAGAGACCGGGGAGCTGTTTTTT. Amino acid sequence: CAWSPPDRGETGELFF.

The chain uses TRBV5-4 and TRBJ1-6; tentatively, D is TRBD1 (5 bases). The V end was cut by 1 base, the J end by 3 bases, with 8 bases between. Per germline, CDR1 SGHNT and CDR2 YYREEE (reference sequence). CDR3 length: 15 residues. CDR3 in amino acids: CASSLTGNYNSPLHF. Written as DNA, the CDR3 is TGTGCCAGCAGCTTGACAGGAAACTATAATTCACCCCTCCACTTT.

V is TRBV9 and J is TRBJ2-3; D not certain. The CDR3 consists of 16 residues. Trimming pared 3 bases from V and 3 bases from J, leaving 17 bases between. CDR1 is SGDLS, CDR2 YYNGEE, per germline. CDR3 sequence (DNA): TGTGCCAGCAGCGACGTTCTAGTGGGTGGGACAGATACGCAGTATTTT. Residues: CASSDVLVGGTDTQYF. Full variable domain (missing parts from reference TRBV9 and TRBJ2-3): DSGVTQTPKHLITATGQRVTLRCSPRSGDLSVYWYQQSLDQGLQFLIQYYNGEERAKGNILERFSAQQFPDLHSELNLSSLELGDSALYFCASSDVLVGGTDTQYFGPGTRLTVL.

The V gene is TRBV7-8, the J gene TRBJ1-2, with TRBD1 matching 10 bases. Germline CDR1 SGHVS, CDR2 FQNEAQ. Trimming cost V 2 bases and J 6 bases; bases outside gene matches: 12. The CDR3 is 17 amino acids. CDR3 nucleotides: TGTGCCAGCAGCTTATTGGGGACAGGGGTATTGTTGGATGGCTACACCTTC. Encoded protein: CASSLLGTGVLLDGYTF. Looking up the rest from reference TRBV7-8 and TRBJ1-2 gives the full variable domain: GAGVSQSPRYKVAKRGQDVALRCDPISGHVSLFWYQQALGQGPEFLTYFQNEAQLDKSGLPSDRFFAERPEGSVSTLKIQRTQQEDSAVYLCASSLLGTGVLLDGYTFGSGTRLTVV.

The chain is built from TRBV5-5 and TRBJ2-7, with 9 bases lining up with TRBD1. The CDR3 has 13 amino acids. The V gene end was trimmed by 3 bases and the J gene end by 6 bases; junction bases not matched to a gene: 4. CDR1 is SGHKS, CDR2 YYEKEE, per germline (reference sequence). CDR3 bases: TGTGCCAGCAGCTGGACAGGGGTGAGCGAGCAGTACTTC. Protein sequence: CASSWTGVSEQYF.

The count of this clone is one. V is TRBV27 and J is TRBJ1-6, with 8 bases matching TRBD1. V dropped 8 bases and J dropped 10; count of bases not matched to a gene: 10. This CDR3 has 14 amino acids. From germline, CDR1 is MNHEY and CDR2 SMNVEV (reference sequence). CDR3 in DNA: TGTGCCAGCGCCAATAGGACAGGGCAGTCACCCCTCCACTTT. Translating gives CASANRTGQSPLHF.